A single sample gave rise to the 6 T cell receptor beta chains below, sequenced in a study of a mutant IDH1 vaccine in newly diagnosed glioma. For these receptors, no antigen is known. Measured with immunoSEQ multiplex PCR; TCRdb has only the in-frame clones, and not every one. The table includes about 59,000 clones, roughly four fifths detected once. Specified time point: week 47, end of study. Vaccination comprised doses that each held 300 ug of mutant IDH1 20-mer peptide, plus topical imiquimod. The material sequenced was PBMCs, taken from a glioma patient whose treatment included an IDH1 peptide vaccine. These receptor sequences come from a man aged 30 to 45 with glioma.

V usage is TRBV19 and J usage is TRBJ1-1; 9 nucleotides match TRBD1. J lost 6 bases, V lost 4 bases, and 12 bases had no gene match. This CDR3 is 16 amino acids long. Per germline, CDR1 LNHDA and CDR2 SQIVND (reference sequence). CDR3 sequence (DNA): TGTGCCAGTAGTACAAATTACAGGGGGCCAAACGCTGAAGCTTTCTTT. Translation gives CASSTNYRGPNAEAFF.

This clone has just a few counts. The chain joins TRBV10-3 to TRBJ2-7; D is uncertain. Germline V gene sequence: CDR1 ENHRY, CDR2 SYGVKD. The CDR3 sequence is 12 residues long. Deletions cut 3 bases from V and 3 bases from J, with 6 bases between. The CDR3 loop reads CAISDRSYEQYF. CDR3 DNA: TGTGCCATCAGTGATAGGAGCTACGAGCAGTACTTC.

This clone is medium-sized (0.01 to 0.1%) by share. The chain carries TRBV2 and TRBJ2-6, with D maybe TRBD1 (6 bases). Per the germline V gene, CDR1 is SNHLY and CDR2 is FYNNEI. Trimming took 3 bases from V and 2 from J, leaving 14 bases between them. This CDR3 region has 17 residues. As DNA, the CDR3 is TGTGCCAGCAGTGATCTGGGGGCGGTAACTGGGGCCAACGTCCTGACTTTC. Protein sequence: CASSDLGAVTGANVLTF.

This chain links TRBV6-5 with TRBJ1-6; maybe TRBD1 (6 bases). Germline V lookup: CDR1 MNHEY, CDR2 SVGAGI. Trimming removed 2 bases from V and 10 bases from J, with 18 bases in between. This CDR3 has 16 amino acids. This CDR3 reads CASSYAQGRIRSPLHF. The CDR3 DNA reads TGTGCCAGCAGTTACGCACAGGGAAGAATAAGATCACCCCTCCACTTT.

The chain couples TRBV7-2 to TRBJ1-5; 9 bases map to TRBD1. In germline, CDR1 is SGHTA, CDR2 FQGNSA. The CDR3 runs to 14 residues. With V trimmed by 5 bases and J by 4 bases, 3 bases remained unmatched. The CDR3 nucleotides read TGTGCCAGCAGCCCGGGACAGGGAAATCAGCCCCAGCATTTT. This encodes CASSPGQGNQPQHF.

V usage is TRBV6-1 and J usage is TRBJ2-7; TRBD1 might be the D (5 bases). Per the germline V gene, CDR1 is MNHNS and CDR2 is SASEGT. With 5 bases removed from V and 0 bases from J, the gap between germline ends came to 11 bases. This CDR3 comprises 14 residues. The CDR3 sequence: CASSRTPDSYEQYF. CDR3 coding DNA: TGTGCCAGCAGTCGGACACCGGACTCCTACGAGCAGTACTTC.